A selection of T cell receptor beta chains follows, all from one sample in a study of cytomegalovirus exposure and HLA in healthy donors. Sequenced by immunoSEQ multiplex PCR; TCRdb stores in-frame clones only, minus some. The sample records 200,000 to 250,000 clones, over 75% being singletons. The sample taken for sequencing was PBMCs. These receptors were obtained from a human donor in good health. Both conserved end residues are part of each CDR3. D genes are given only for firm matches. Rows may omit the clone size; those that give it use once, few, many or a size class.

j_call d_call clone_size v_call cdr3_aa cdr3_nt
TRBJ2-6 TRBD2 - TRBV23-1 CASSQPPGGTSGLGSGANVLTF TGCGCCAGCAGTCAACCTCCCGGCGGGACTAGCGGGCTTGGCTCTGGGGCCAACGTCCTGACTTTC
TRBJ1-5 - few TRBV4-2 CASSQYVTGSNQPQHF TGTGCCAGCAGCCAATACGTCACAGGGAGCAATCAGCCCCAGCATTTT
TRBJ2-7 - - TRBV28 CASSFEPGLAYEQYF TGTGCCAGCAGTTTCGAACCGGGACTTGCCTACGAGCAGTACTTC
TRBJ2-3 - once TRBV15 CATSSPRGARTDTQYF TGTGCCACCAGCAGCCCGCGCGGGGCCCGGACAGATACGCAGTATTTT
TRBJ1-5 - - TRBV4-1 CASSLMEGDSRSQPQHF TGCGCCAGCAGCCTGATGGAAGGGGATTCTAGGTCTCAACCCCAGCATTTT
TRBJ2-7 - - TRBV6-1 CASSEAGRSSYEQYF TGTGCCAGCAGTGAAGCTGGAAGGAGCTCCTACGAGCAGTACTTC
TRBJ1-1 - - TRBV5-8 CASSLDTGLANTEAFF TGTGCCAGCAGCTTGGACACAGGGTTAGCGAACACTGAAGCTTTCTTT
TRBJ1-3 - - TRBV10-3 CAISPGASGNTIYF TGTGCCATCAGCCCAGGGGCGTCTGGAAACACCATATATTTT
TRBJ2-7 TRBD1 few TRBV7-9 CSSSYDRDLTVYEQYF TGTTCCAGCAGCTATGACAGGGATTTAACGGTCTACGAGCAGTACTTC
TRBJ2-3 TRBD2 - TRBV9 CASSVELAGLDTQYF TGTGCCAGCAGCGTAGAACTAGCGGGCCTGGATACGCAGTATTTT
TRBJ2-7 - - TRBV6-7 CASSSGHNYEQYF TGTGCCAGCAGTTCGGGACACAACTACGAGCAGTACTTC
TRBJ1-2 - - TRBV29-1 CSVEGGTGFNYGYTF TGCAGCGTTGAGGGAGGGACGGGCTTTAACTATGGCTACACCTTC
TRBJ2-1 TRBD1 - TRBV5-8 CASSLSGGYDNEQFF TGTGCCAGCAGCCTATCAGGGGGCTATGACAATGAGCAGTTCTTC
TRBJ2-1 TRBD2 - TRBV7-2 CASSLAASGTPTQFF TGTGCCAGCAGCTTAGCGGCTAGCGGGACCCCGACGCAGTTCTTC
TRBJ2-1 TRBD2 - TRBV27 CASSSGGVDNEQFF TGTGCCAGCAGTTCCGGGGGGGTAGACAATGAGCAGTTCTTC
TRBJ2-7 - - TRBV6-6 CASGSRSWLYEQYF TGTGCCAGCGGCTCGAGGTCTTGGCTCTACGAGCAGTACTTC
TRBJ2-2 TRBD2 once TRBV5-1 CASSMGGLAVPNTGELFF TGCGCCAGCAGCATGGGGGGACTAGCGGTCCCGAACACCGGGGAGCTGTTTTTT